At least ten counts were recorded for the clone carrying this T cell receptor (beta chain). Its cognate antigen is unknown. These data are taken from a study of T-cell reconstitution after alpha-beta-depleted transplantation in children. General study points: Diversity and T-cell counts at one year after transplant derived mostly from new T cells.

Unique molecular identifiers were incorporated into the prepared TCRbeta library. One entry per CDR3 protein, called by TCRdb with MiXCR from the PCR reads. The sample shows about 200,000 distinct CDR3 sequences, approximately 6.8% of them seen only once. The CDR3 contains 13 residues. The ends were cut back, 1 base at V and 7 bases at J, with 10 bases in the middle. CDR1 and CDR2 (germline): MGHDK, SYGVNS. The receptor was isolated from a girl younger than two with combined immunodeficiency, due to receive a stem cell transplant. This sample comprised PBMCs, obtained before TCRalphabeta/CD19-depleted stem cell transplant. The J gene is TRBJ1-2, the V gene TRBV25-1; the D is unclear. CDR3 DNA sequence: TGTGCCAGCAGTGAATGGGGAGGAGGTGGCTACACCTTC. Translation: CASSEWGGGGYTF.